This T cell receptor beta chain was sequenced in a study of blood T cell repertoires in COVID-19. Study as a whole: PBMCs, B-cell-depleted T cells, or T cells were the source of the cDNA or gDNA that made up the material.

Per the study methods: Cell counts per sample came from amplifying reference gene primers. Sequencing was performed with immunoSEQ multiplex PCR; in TCRdb, only in-frame clones are kept and a portion is missing. V and J calls and clone size come straight from that table; D and trimming were deduced from the DNA. This sample has 45,000 to 70,000 clones, with about 90% found just once. The receptor was derived from a woman aged 55-75 years with active or convalescent COVID-19. Sequencing was done on a sample of peripheral blood.

The CDR3 nucleotides read TGTGCCACCAGCAGAGGGGGGACAGAAAACATTCAGTACTTC. Its translation: CATSRGGTENIQYF. This chain connects TRBV15 to TRBJ2-4; 7 bases fit TRBD1. Trimming took 1 base from V and 5 from J; bases not matched to a gene: 2. Germline V gene lookup returns CDR1 LNHNV and CDR2 YYDKDF (reference sequence). This CDR3 spans 14 amino acids.